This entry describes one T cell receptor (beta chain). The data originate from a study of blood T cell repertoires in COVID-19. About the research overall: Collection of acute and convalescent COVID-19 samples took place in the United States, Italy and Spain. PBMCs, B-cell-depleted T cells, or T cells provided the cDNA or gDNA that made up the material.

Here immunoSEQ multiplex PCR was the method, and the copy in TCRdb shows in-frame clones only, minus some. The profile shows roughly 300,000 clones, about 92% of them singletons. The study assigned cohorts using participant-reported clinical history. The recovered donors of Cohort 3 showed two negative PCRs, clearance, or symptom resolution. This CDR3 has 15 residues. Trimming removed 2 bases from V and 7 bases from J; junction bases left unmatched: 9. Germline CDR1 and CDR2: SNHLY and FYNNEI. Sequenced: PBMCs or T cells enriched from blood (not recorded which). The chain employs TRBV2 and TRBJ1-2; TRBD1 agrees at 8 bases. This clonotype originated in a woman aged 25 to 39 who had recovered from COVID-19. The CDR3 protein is CASSERPGGLAGYTF. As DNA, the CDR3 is TGTGCCAGCAGTGAAAGGCCAGGGGGCTTAGCTGGCTACACCTTC. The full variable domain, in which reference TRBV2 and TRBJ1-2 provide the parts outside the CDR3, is EPEVTQTPSHQVTQMGQEVILRCVPISNHLYFYWYRQILGQKVEFLVSFYNNEISEKSEIFDDQFSVERPDGSNFTLKIRSTKLEDSAMYFCASSERPGGLAGYTFGSGTRLTVV.